Shown below are 5 T cell receptor beta chains from a single sample sequenced in a study of CD8+CD57+ T cells in acquired aplastic anemia. Those patients picked for sequencing had displayed CD8+CD57+ cell expansion on flow cytometry. The study profiled TCR beta VDJ and CDR3 using genomic DNA as template. Each CDR3 protein is one row after TCRdb ran MiXCR on the reads. The profile shows 450,000 to 550,000 distinct CDR3 sequences, about a third of them singletons. Sequencing input: sorted CD4+, CD8+, or CD8+CD57+ T cells (not recorded which) from PBMCs. These receptors were obtained from a human donor with aplastic anemia.

This clonotype was detected many times. This chain connects TRBV19 to TRBJ1-2, with TRBD1 as a possible D gene (5 bases). Germline lookup yields CDR1 LNHDA and CDR2 SQIVND (reference sequence). The ends were cut back, 7 bases at V and 3 bases at J, with 15 bases in the middle. CDR3 size: 14 residues. Here the CDR3 DNA reads TGTGCCAGTAATCCCCAGCAGGGACACTATGGCTACACCTTC. Translation gives CASNPQQGHYGYTF.

J is TRBJ2-1 and V is TRBV29-1; the D is unclear. Germline CDR1 is SQVTM and CDR2 is ANQGSEA. The V end was cut by 1 base, the J end by 4 bases, with 8 bases between. The CDR3 length is 13 residues. In DNA, the CDR3 is TGCAGCGTTGAAGCGGTTATTTACAATGAGCAGTTCTTC. Amino acids: CSVEAVIYNEQFF.

This clonotype was recorded many times. The chain employs TRBV19 and TRBJ2-7, with D possibly being TRBD2 (7 bases). This CDR3 is 14 amino acids long. V gave up 8 bases and J gave up 5 bases, with 19 bases separating them. Germline V lookup: CDR1 LNHDA, CDR2 SQIVND (reference sequence). CDR3 protein: CASWGRGASDEQYF. CDR3 in DNA: TGTGCCAGTTGGGGTCGGGGGGCAAGCGACGAGCAGTACTTC. Together with reference TRBV19 and TRBJ2-7, the CDR3 gives the full variable domain: DGGITQSPKYLFRKEGQNVTLSCEQNLNHDAMYWYRQDPGQGLRLIYYSQIVNDFQKGDIAEGYSVSREKKESFPLTVTSAQKNPTAFYLCASWGRGASDEQYFGPGTRLTVT.

The V gene is TRBV5-1, the J gene TRBJ2-7; 8 nucleotides agree with TRBD2. Germline V CDR1 and CDR2: SGHRS, YFSETQ. The CDR3 sequence is 14 residues long. Trimming cost V 2 bases and J 3 bases; bases outside gene matches: 4. CDR3 nucleotides: TGCGCCAGCAGCTTAGCGGGAGAGGGCTACGAGCAGTACTTC. It specifies CASSLAGEGYEQYF.

V is TRBV29-1 and J is TRBJ2-1, with D possibly TRBD2 on 6 matching bases. V was shortened by 7 bases and J by 6 bases, with 13 bases between the two germline ends. Germline V gives CDR1 SQVTM, CDR2 ANQGSEA. The CDR3 is 12 residues long. CDR3 loop: CSAPRGINEQFF. The CDR3 nucleotides are TGCAGCGCCCCACGGGGGATCAATGAGCAGTTCTTC.